Presented here are 30 T cell receptor beta chains from one specimen sequenced in a study of T cell responses to AZD1222 COVID-19 vaccine. Using immunoSEQ multiplex PCR, the repertoire was profiled, and TCRdb retains in-frame clones only, with some absent. The sample holds 15,000 to 20,000 clones, roughly 91% seen once. The specimen was peripheral blood, collected 28 days after the second AZD1222 dose. These receptors were collected from an adult who received the AZD1222 COVID-19 vaccine.

The genes are TRBV4-1 and TRBJ2-2, with 8 positions matching TRBD1. V lost 8 bases, J lost 5 bases, and 10 bases stayed unmatched. Per germline, CDR1 MGHRA and CDR2 YSYEKL. This CDR3 is 15 amino acids long. The CDR3 loop reads CASGRQGRSTGELFF. CDR3 nucleotides: TGCGCCAGCGGCCGACAGGGGCGTTCGACCGGGGAGCTGTTTTTT.

This chain joins TRBV5-1 and TRBJ1-1; D ambiguous. Germline V gives CDR1 SGHRS, CDR2 YFSETQ. Trimming took 0 bases from V and 1 from J, leaving 4 bases between them. The CDR3 covers 13 residues. CDR3: CASSLAPNTEAFF. The CDR3 DNA reads as TGCGCCAGCAGCTTGGCCCCGAACACTGAAGCTTTCTTT.

The chain has TRBV11-3 and TRBJ1-4, with D hard to call. V was clipped by 3 bases and J by 6 bases, with 11 bases between them. The CDR3 covers 14 residues. Germline V gene lookup returns CDR1 SGHNT and CDR2 YENEEA. CDR3 nucleotides: TGTGCCAGCAGCTTTCGGTCACGCCATGAAAAACTGTTTTTT. Translated: CASSFRSRHEKLFF.

This clone was counted between two and nine times. The rearrangement links TRBV12-3 or TRBV12-4 to TRBJ1-3, with D unresolved. V was cut by 7 bases and J by 2 bases, with 9 bases left in between. The CDR3 totals 13 residues. CDR3 in amino acids: CASTVLTGNTIYF. The CDR3 bases are TGTGCCAGCACAGTCTTAACTGGAAACACCATATATTTT.

The rearrangement joins TRBV3-1 (or the pseudogene TRBV3-2) to TRBJ2-7, with D unclear. Germline values: CDR1 LGHDT, CDR2 YNNKEL (reference sequence). The CDR3 covers 14 residues. V lost 4 bases to trimming and J lost 0 bases, with 10 bases between them. This CDR3 reads CASSLQLNSYEQYF. In DNA, the CDR3 is TGTGCCAGCAGCCTGCAGCTGAACTCCTACGAGCAGTACTTC.

The gene calls are TRBV28 and TRBJ2-3; D is uncertain. The CDR3 has 15 amino acids. Looked up from germline, CDR1 is MDHEN and CDR2 is SYDVKM. The V end was cut by 4 bases, the J end by 6 bases, with 17 bases between. Written as DNA, the CDR3 is TGTGCCAGCAGTTGGCTCGTGGAAGGGTCCGATACGCAGTATTTT. Its protein product is CASSWLVEGSDTQYF.

CDR3 DNA sequence: TGTGCCAGCAGCCAGCCCAACCGTCGATGGACTAGCGGGAGGGCCGGGACCGGGGAGCTGTTTTTT. Translated, it gives CASSQPNRRWTSGRAGTGELFF. The J gene is TRBJ2-2, the V gene TRBV14, with TRBD2 matching 15 bases. This CDR3 spans 22 amino acids. Germline V gives CDR1 SGHDN, CDR2 FVKESK. V lost 3 bases, J lost 5 bases, and 19 bases stayed unmatched.

The chain combines TRBV7-8 with TRBJ1-1, with D possibly being TRBD1 (5 bases). The V gene lost 11 bases and the J gene lost 2 bases, with 15 bases spanning the gap. Germline-derived CDR1 and CDR2 are SGHVS and FQNEAQ. The length of the CDR3 is 13 residues. CDR3 bases: TGTGCCGGAAGACGACAGTCAAACACTGAAGCTTTCTTT. Translation gives CAGRRQSNTEAFF.

In this sample, this clone turned up a few times. The chain uses TRBV5-1 and TRBJ1-6; perhaps TRBD1 as D (6 bases). The CDR3 consists of 15 residues. Trimming took 2 bases from V and 7 from J, leaving 13 bases between them. The germline CDR1 and CDR2 sequences are SGHRS and YFSETQ. CDR3 amino acids: CASSFGGKDNSPLHF. The CDR3 DNA reads TGCGCCAGCAGCTTCGGGGGCAAGGACAATTCACCCCTCCACTTT.

This chain connects TRBV30 to TRBJ2-4; a weak D match, TRBD2 (6 bases). The CDR3 contains 13 residues. V gave up 1 base and J gave up 8 bases, with 12 bases separating them. Germline assignment: CDR1 GTSNPN and CDR2 SVGIG (reference sequence). The CDR3 bases are TGTGCCTGGAGTGCCGGGAGCGGAGACATTCAGTACTTC. Its protein is CAWSAGSGDIQYF.

The chain links TRBV5-1 to TRBJ2-1, with 8 bases fitting TRBD2. The CDR3 is made up of 13 amino acids. The V segment lost 4 bases and the J segment 6 bases; nucleotides outside the gene matches: 3. The germline gives CDR1 SGHRS, CDR2 YFSETQ. Here the CDR3 reads CASSVSGSNEQFF. In nucleotides, the CDR3 is TGCGCCAGCAGCGTAAGCGGGAGCAATGAGCAGTTCTTC.

This chain uses TRBV29-1 with TRBJ2-3; D uncertain. Germline CDR1 and CDR2: SQVTM and ANQGSEA. The length of the CDR3 is 13 residues. Trimming removed 2 bases at V and 3 bases at J, with 9 bases between. This chain's CDR3 is CSVERVGTDTQYF. The CDR3 DNA is TGCAGCGTTGAAAGGGTGGGAACAGATACGCAGTATTTT.

The V gene is TRBV27, the J gene TRBJ2-1, with 10 bases that match TRBD2. Germline V gene sequence: CDR1 MNHEY, CDR2 SMNVEV (reference sequence). The V gene end was trimmed by 5 bases and the J gene end by 2 bases; junction bases not matched to a gene: 3. The CDR3 totals 15 residues. The CDR3: CASSRGLAAYNEQFF. Here the CDR3 DNA reads TGTGCCAGCAGTCGAGGACTAGCGGCCTACAATGAGCAGTTCTTC.

The CDR3 sequence is CAWRETGSGNTIYF. CDR3 in DNA: TGTGCCTGGAGGGAGACAGGGTCTGGAAACACCATATATTTT. The gene calls are TRBV30 and TRBJ1-3; 7 bases match TRBD1. CDR1 GTSNPN and CDR2 SVGIG come from the germline V gene (reference sequence). V shed 3 bases and J 1 base; nucleotides not matched to a gene: 3. This CDR3 has 14 amino acids.

The V call is TRBV30, the J call TRBJ1-1; D uncertain. Trimming left V 2 bases short and J 0 bases short, with 7 bases between. The germline V gene has CDR1 GTSNPN and CDR2 SVGIG (reference sequence). The CDR3 spans 13 residues. The CDR3 loop is CAWSPGMNTEAFF. The DNA of the CDR3 is TGTGCCTGGAGTCCAGGAATGAACACTGAAGCTTTCTTT.

The rearrangement links TRBV7-8 to TRBJ2-6; no firm D call. Trimming took 1 base from V and 2 from J, leaving 6 bases between them. The CDR3 is 15 residues long. Germline V gene sequence: CDR1 SGHVS, CDR2 FQNEAQ. The DNA of the CDR3 is TGTGCCAGCAGCTTAGTCCGCCCTGGGGCCAACGTCCTGACTTTC. As protein: CASSLVRPGANVLTF.

The J gene is TRBJ2-2, the V gene TRBV5-1; 7 nucleotides match TRBD1. With 0 bases clipped from V and 0 bases from J, the junction kept 5 bases outside the gene matches. This CDR3 region has 17 residues. Germline CDR1 SGHRS, CDR2 YFSETQ. CDR3 sequence: CASSLEGQTSNTGELFF. The CDR3 nucleotides are TGCGCCAGCAGCTTGGAGGGACAGACCTCGAACACCGGGGAGCTGTTTTTT.

This sequence joins TRBV29-1 and TRBJ2-5; TRBD2 matches 10 bases. Germline CDR1 and CDR2: SQVTM and ANQGSEA. The J segment lost 7 bases and the V segment lost 4 bases, leaving 9 bases of the junction unmatched. The CDR3 spans 14 residues. The CDR3 DNA reads TGCAGCGTTGGGGATAGCGGGGGGTCGGGGACCCAGTACTTC. It encodes CSVGDSGGSGTQYF. The full variable domain, in which reference TRBV29-1 and TRBJ2-5 provide the parts outside the CDR3, is SAVISQKPSRDICQRGTSLTIQCQVDSQVTMMFWYRQQPGQSLTLIATANQGSEATYESGFVIDKFPISRPNLTFSTLTVSNMSPEDSSIYLCSVGDSGGSGTQYFGPGTRLLVL.

The V call is TRBV10-2, the J call TRBJ1-1; 10 nucleotides match TRBD1. Germline CDR1 WSHSY, CDR2 SAAADI. Trimming at V came to 2 bases and at J to 11 bases, leaving 14 bases not matched to a gene. This CDR3 spans 16 amino acids. The chain's CDR3 is CASSEPRGQGHAGAFF. CDR3 nucleotides: TGCGCCAGCAGTGAGCCGAGGGGACAGGGGCATGCCGGCGCTTTCTTT.

J is TRBJ1-4 and V is TRBV5-5; tentatively, D is TRBD1 (5 bases). Germline CDR1 is SGHKS and CDR2 is YYEKEE (reference sequence). The CDR3 is 14 residues long. V gave up 2 bases and J gave up 7 bases, with 12 bases separating them. The CDR3 DNA reads TGTGCCAGCAGCTTCGGGGAAAGGGGTGAAAAACTGTTTTTT. This codes for CASSFGERGEKLFF.

J is TRBJ2-2 and V is TRBV19; D ambiguous. This CDR3 region has 17 residues. V dropped 3 bases and J dropped 4 bases, with 18 bases sitting between them. Germline V lookup: CDR1 LNHDA, CDR2 SQIVND (reference sequence). CDR3 sequence: CASSIYATPRSTGELFF. CDR3 nucleotides: TGTGCCAGTAGTATCTATGCGACACCCCGGAGCACCGGGGAGCTGTTTTTT.

V gene TRBV2 combines with J gene TRBJ2-4; the D gene is possibly TRBD1 (5 bases). Per the germline V gene, CDR1 is SNHLY and CDR2 is FYNNEI. The CDR3 spans 13 residues. The V gene lost 4 bases and the J gene lost 9 bases, with 13 bases spanning the gap. In DNA, the CDR3 is TGTGCCAGCAGTGGTAGCTCCCAGGGCATTCAGTACTTC. The encoded protein is CASSGSSQGIQYF.

Only one count was recorded for this clone. The same CDR3 can be traced to other DNA sequences in this sample. The rearrangement joins TRBV19 to TRBJ1-6; D uncertain. The CDR3 runs to 15 residues. Germline V CDR1 and CDR2: LNHDA, SQIVND (reference sequence). With 4 bases removed from V and 1 base from J, the gap between germline ends came to 8 bases. Here the CDR3 reads CASSNRASYNSPLHF. In DNA, the CDR3 is TGTGCCAGTAGTAACCGGGCTTCCTATAATTCACCCCTCCACTTT.

This sequence joins TRBV5-4 and TRBJ2-6; D is uncertain. V shed 4 bases and J shed 0 bases, with 11 bases lying between them. CDR1 SGHNT and CDR2 YYREEE come from the germline V gene (reference sequence). This CDR3 region has 16 residues. CDR3 nucleotide sequence: TGTGCCAGCAGCCAGGAATTTAGCTCTGGGGCCAACGTCCTGACTTTC. Its translation: CASSQEFSSGANVLTF.

The chain combines TRBV10-2 with TRBJ1-2; 12 bases line up with TRBD1. Germline V gene lookup returns CDR1 WSHSY and CDR2 SAAADI. The CDR3 covers 15 residues. Unmatched junction bases numbered 1, after V lost 1 base and J lost 4 bases. CDR3 sequence (DNA): TGCGCCAGCAGTGAGTTGGGACAGGGGGCCTATGGCTACACCTTC. Translation: CASSELGQGAYGYTF.

This clone was seen more than once but under ten times. The chain employs TRBV7-6 and TRBJ2-3, with TRBD1 matching over 7 bases. After removal of 7 bases from V and 8 bases from J, the junction contained 15 bases not matched to a gene. The CDR3 is 15 residues long. Germline lookup yields CDR1 SGHVS and CDR2 FNYEAQ. DNA for the CDR3: TGTGCCAGCAACCCCTCGACAGGGCGAGTGGGTACGCAGTATTTT. Translation gives CASNPSTGRVGTQYF.

The chain employs TRBV19 and TRBJ2-2; D might be TRBD1 (5 bases). This CDR3 contains 14 residues. Deletions cut 10 bases from V and 0 bases from J, with 12 bases between. Germline V gene sequence: CDR1 LNHDA, CDR2 SQIVND (reference sequence). The CDR3 bases are TGTGCCACTAATGGGGCTGCGAACACCGGGGAGCTGTTTTTT. Its translation is CATNGAANTGELFF.

V is TRBV2 and J is TRBJ1-2; D not certain. Germline V gene sequence: CDR1 SNHLY, CDR2 FYNNEI. This CDR3 is built from 16 residues. V lost 4 bases, J lost 2 bases, and 17 bases lay in between. The CDR3 reads CASSGEVVMGNYGYTF. CDR3 DNA: TGTGCCAGCAGTGGGGAGGTGGTCATGGGGAACTATGGCTACACCTTC.

The V call is TRBV11-3, the J call TRBJ2-2, with TRBD1 as a possible D gene (6 bases). Germline-derived CDR1 and CDR2 are SGHNT and YENEEA. V was pared by 5 bases and J by 0 bases, with 16 bases between. The CDR3 totals 17 residues. The CDR3 loop reads CASSRRLQGANTGELFF. The CDR3 DNA reads as TGTGCCAGCAGCCGGCGGTTACAGGGCGCGAACACCGGGGAGCTGTTTTTT.

The gene calls are TRBV11-2 and TRBJ2-3, with D unclear. V was pared by 8 bases and J by 2 bases, with 11 bases between. Germline loops: CDR1 SGHAT, CDR2 FQNNGV. This CDR3 has 13 residues. CDR3 sequence reads: CASGGANTDTQYF. The CDR3 DNA sequence: TGTGCCAGCGGCGGCGCAAACACAGATACGCAGTATTTT.